What follows describes a single T cell receptor (beta chain). Its antigen is not known. Clones were read by immunoSEQ multiplex PCR, and TCRdb kept only the in-frame ones, dropping some. The table records more than 140,000 clones, about 93% of them present only once. The data are from a study of T cell responses to AZD1222 COVID-19 vaccine. In the study overall: Both about-4-week and about-12-week second-dose recipients were combined.

Study results and caveats: Spike was spanned by vaccine-associated CD4 TCRs, with dominance at 160-218 and 743-854. Baseline serostatus was positive in only a handful of AZD1222 recipients. Spike-specific TCR depth and breadth grew after two AZD1222 doses.

V shed 0 bases and J shed 0 bases, with 13 bases lying between them. Germline lookup yields CDR1 SGHRS and CDR2 YFSETQ. This CDR3 contains 17 residues. The origin of this receptor is an adult in good health. The sequencing here drew on peripheral blood, taken on day 0 of AZD1222 vaccination. The V and J genes are TRBV5-1 and TRBJ1-3; D not resolved. Here the CDR3 DNA reads TGCGCCAGCAGCTTGGAGGAACGGGCATTCTCTGGAAACACCATATATTTT. It codes for CASSLEERAFSGNTIYF.